This passage covers 31 T cell receptor beta chains from one sample sequenced in a study of T cell responses to AZD1222 COVID-19 vaccine. Data came from immunoSEQ multiplex PCR; TCRdb stores just in-frame clones and leaves some out. The sample comprises 130,000 to 150,000 clones, just under 95% of which are singletons, and over 1.5% rests with the top ten. Here the sequenced sample was peripheral blood, taken on day 0 of AZD1222 vaccination. These receptors originate from an adult in good health.

This clone has a handful of counts. For the CDR3, the DNA is TGTGCCAGCAGCCAGAATCCCGGGACTCGCAACACCGGGGAGCTGTTTTTT. Amino acid sequence: CASSQNPGTRNTGELFF. This chain connects TRBV5-4 to TRBJ2-2; a weak D match, TRBD2 (6 bases). The CDR3 is made up of 17 amino acids. The germline gives CDR1 SGHNT, CDR2 YYREEE (reference sequence). V gave up 4 bases and J gave up 2 bases, with 18 bases separating them.

The CDR3 coding sequence is TGTGCCAGCAGCTTCCGGGGGCGGGAGCAGTTCTTC. It yields the protein CASSFRGREQFF. The chain couples TRBV5-6 to TRBJ2-1; D possibly matches TRBD1 or TRBD2 (6 bases each). Germline CDR1 reads SGHDT; CDR2 reads YYEEEE. CDR3 size: 12 residues. Trimming removed 2 bases from V and 10 bases from J, with 10 bases in between. The variable domain in full, with the rest retrieved from reference TRBV5-6 and TRBJ2-1, is DAGVTQSPTHLIKTRGQQVTLRCSPKSGHDTVSWYQQALGQGPQFIFQYYEEEERQRGNFPDRFSGHQFPNYSSELNVNALLLGDSALYLCASSFRGREQFFGPGTRLTVL.

DNA of the CDR3: TGTGCCAGCACTGTGGGGGGGGACAATGAGCAGTTCTTC. This sequence encodes CASTVGGDNEQFF. The genes are TRBV11-2 and TRBJ2-1, with TRBD2 identical over 7 bases. With V trimmed by 7 bases and J by 5 bases, 5 bases remained unmatched. CDR3 length: 13 amino acids. CDR1 is SGHAT, CDR2 FQNNGV, per germline.

Comment on this clone: Other DNA sequences in the same sample also yield this CDR3. The gene calls are TRBV28 and TRBJ1-2; D not resolved. The CDR3 sequence is 11 residues long. V dropped 8 bases and J dropped 0 bases, with 4 bases sitting between them. Germline-derived CDR1 and CDR2 are MDHEN and SYDVKM. The CDR3 reads CASSSNYGYTF. The DNA of the CDR3 is TGTGCCAGCTCTTCTAACTATGGCTACACCTTC.

The chain has TRBV30 and TRBJ2-7; a possible D gene is TRBD2 (7 bases). The germline gives CDR1 GTSNPN, CDR2 SVGIG (reference sequence). Trimming took off 2 bases at V and 7 bases at J, with 18 bases between the two ends. CDR3 length: 14 residues. CDR3 sequence reads: CAWSPPAGAREQYF. For the CDR3, the DNA is TGTGCCTGGAGTCCCCCCGCGGGGGCGCGGGAGCAGTACTTC. Combining the CDR3 with reference TRBV30 and TRBJ2-7 gives the whole variable domain SQTIHQWPATLVQPVGSPLSLECTVEGTSNPNLYWYRQAAGRGLQLLFYSVGIGQISSEVPQNLSASRPQDRQFILSSKKLLLSDSGFYLCAWSPPAGAREQYFGPGTRLTVT.

The chain employs TRBV6-2 or TRBV6-3 and TRBJ1-5; a weak D match, TRBD1 (6 bases). The V end was cut by 2 bases, the J end by 6 bases, with 17 bases between. The CDR3 extends over 16 amino acids. The germline V gene encodes CDR1 MNHEY and CDR2 SVGEGT. The CDR3 here is CASSYTGPQAVQPQHF. The CDR3 bases are TGTGCCAGCAGTTACACAGGGCCCCAGGCCGTTCAGCCCCAGCATTTT.

This clone came up a few times. The V gene is TRBV5-1, the J gene TRBJ2-2; 8 nucleotides align to TRBD2. The CDR3 consists of 16 residues. Germline trimming cut 0 bases from V and 1 base from J; bases unmatched to any gene: 2. Germline V gene sequence: CDR1 SGHRS, CDR2 YFSETQ. The CDR3 spells CASSLVAGWNTGELFF. In DNA, the CDR3 is TGCGCCAGCAGCTTGGTAGCGGGATGGAACACCGGGGAGCTGTTTTTT.

A few counts support this clone. V usage is TRBV2 and J usage is TRBJ1-1; D uncertain. The germline V gene encodes CDR1 SNHLY and CDR2 FYNNEI. The CDR3 runs to 13 residues. The V and J ends lost 1 base and 6 bases respectively, with 9 bases between them. DNA of the CDR3: TGTGCCAGCAGTGAAGTAGGAGAATCTGAAGCTTTCTTT. It is translated as CASSEVGESEAFF.

This clone was detected once. This chain links TRBV2 with TRBJ1-2; D is perhaps TRBD1 (5 bases). The CDR3 loop spans 14 amino acids. Germline V gene sequence: CDR1 SNHLY, CDR2 FYNNEI. Trimming removed 1 base at V and 3 bases at J, with 9 bases between. The CDR3 region is CASSEDDSYYGYTF. In DNA, the CDR3 is TGTGCCAGCAGTGAAGACGACAGTTACTATGGCTACACCTTC.

The chain carries TRBV4-1 and TRBJ1-6, with D hard to call. This CDR3 is built from 18 residues. Per germline, CDR1 MGHRA and CDR2 YSYEKL. V was clipped by 0 bases and J by 1 base, with 13 bases between them. CDR3 sequence: CASSQEPGLTSYNSPLHF. CDR3 DNA: TGCGCCAGCAGCCAAGAGCCGGGGTTGACGTCCTATAATTCACCCCTCCACTTT.

In the case of this clone: One end of the junction is discordant with germline, which a read error may explain. The V and J genes are TRBV6-5 and TRBJ2-7, with 8 bases fitting TRBD1. The CDR3 is 14 amino acids. CDR1 MNHEY and CDR2 SVGAGI come from the germline V gene. The DNA of the CDR3 is TGTGCAAGCAGGGGGACAGGCCTCTCCTACGAGCAGTACTTC. It is translated as CASRGTGLSYEQYF.

This clone has more than one count but fewer than ten. The rearrangement joins TRBV7-9 to TRBJ1-1, with D maybe TRBD1 (5 bases). CDR1 and CDR2 (germline): SEHNR, FQNEAQ (reference sequence). The CDR3 spans 17 residues. With 3 bases removed from V and 0 bases from J, the gap between germline ends came to 17 bases. CDR3 sequence: CASSFGAIYLMNTEAFF. In nucleotides, the CDR3 is TGTGCCAGCAGCTTTGGGGCAATTTATCTCATGAACACTGAAGCTTTCTTT.

V usage is TRBV10-3 and J usage is TRBJ2-7; possible D gene TRBD1, 5 bases. The germline V gene encodes CDR1 ENHRY and CDR2 SYGVKD. The CDR3 extends over 15 amino acids. The V end was cut by 0 bases, the J end by 2 bases, with 11 bases between. The CDR3 nucleotides read TGTGCCATCAGTGAGTCGGGGCAGGTAGCCTACGAGCAGTACTTC. Its protein is CAISESGQVAYEQYF.

V usage is TRBV6-4 and J usage is TRBJ2-1; no clear D gene. The V and J ends lost 3 bases and 11 bases respectively, with 14 bases between them. Germline CDR1 is MRHNA and CDR2 is SNTAGT. The CDR3 consists of 13 residues. For the CDR3, the DNA is TGTGCCAGCAGTGAAGGCCGGTCGACCCAGCAGTTCTTC. It codes for CASSEGRSTQQFF.

This chain connects TRBV7-9 to TRBJ2-1; 10 nucleotides line up with TRBD2. The junction had 12 bases not matched to a gene; V was cut back by 8 bases and J by 5 bases. Germline V CDR1 and CDR2: SEHNR, FQNEAQ (reference sequence). The CDR3 sequence is 16 residues long. The CDR3 spells CASSWLAGVLNNEQFF. Here the CDR3 DNA reads TGTGCCAGCTCTTGGCTAGCGGGAGTTTTGAACAATGAGCAGTTCTTC.

The genes are TRBV27 and TRBJ2-7, with D perhaps matching TRBD2 (5 bases). CDR3 length: 11 residues. Germline V gene sequence: CDR1 MNHEY, CDR2 SMNVEV (reference sequence). V was clipped by 6 bases and J by 8 bases, with 11 bases between them. This CDR3 reads CASRGAGQQYF. The CDR3 region has the DNA TGTGCCAGCAGGGGAGCTGGGCAGCAGTACTTC.

The chain recombines TRBV2 with TRBJ1-2; D remains unclear. V lost 8 bases, J lost 2 bases, and 9 bases lay in between. CDR3 size: 12 residues. In germline, CDR1 is SNHLY, CDR2 FYNNEI. CDR3 protein: CASWSQNYGYTF. The DNA of the CDR3 is TGTGCCAGCTGGAGCCAGAACTATGGCTACACCTTC. Looking up the rest from reference TRBV2 and TRBJ1-2 gives the full variable domain: EPEVTQTPSHQVTQMGQEVILRCVPISNHLYFYWYRQILGQKVEFLVSFYNNEISEKSEIFDDQFSVERPDGSNFTLKIRSTKLEDSAMYFCASWSQNYGYTFGSGTRLTVV.

The chain employs TRBV18 and TRBJ2-5; D is ambiguous. Trimming took off 1 base at V and 0 bases at J, with 9 bases between the two ends. The germline CDR1 and CDR2 sequences are KGHSH and LQKENI. The CDR3 covers 15 residues. The CDR3 reads CASSPRRTDQETQYF. As DNA, the CDR3 is TGTGCCAGCTCACCACGTCGTACAGACCAAGAGACCCAGTACTTC.

This clone was seen more than once but under ten times. The chain joins TRBV7-2 to TRBJ2-1, with TRBD2 identical over 8 bases. The length of the CDR3 is 15 residues. V was clipped by 5 bases and J by 9 bases; unmatched bases: 12. Per germline, CDR1 SGHTA and CDR2 FQGNSA. DNA for the CDR3: TGTGCCAGCAGCGCCCGGGGGGGCGCGGCCGGTGAGCAGTTCTTC. This encodes CASSARGGAAGEQFF.

This clone has only a few counts. At the DNA level, this CDR3 is encoded by other sequences in the same sample as well. V gene TRBV2 combines with J gene TRBJ2-7; D is unclear. The V and J ends lost 5 bases and 1 base respectively, with 15 bases between them. Germline V gene sequence: CDR1 SNHLY, CDR2 FYNNEI. The CDR3 covers 15 residues. CDR3 residues: CASSSRLISSYEQYF. The CDR3 bases are TGTGCCAGCAGTTCCCGACTCATATCTTCCTACGAGCAGTACTTC.

The chain carries TRBV10-1 and TRBJ2-1; TRBD2 matches 11 bases. The germline V gene encodes CDR1 WNHNN and CDR2 SYGVQD (reference sequence). The CDR3 loop spans 16 amino acids. V was clipped by 7 bases and J by 9 bases; unmatched bases: 14. For the CDR3, the DNA is TGCGCCAGCAAAGCCAACTTAGCGGGAGGGGGCGGTGAGCAGTTCTTC. Translated: CASKANLAGGGGEQFF.

V usage is TRBV6-1 and J usage is TRBJ2-2; 9 bases line up with TRBD2. This CDR3 comprises 16 residues. Germline V gene sequence: CDR1 MNHNS, CDR2 SASEGT. Trimming took 4 bases from V and 6 from J; bases not matched to a gene: 9. Written as DNA, the CDR3 is TGTGCCAGCAGTGTTATCAGAGTAGCGGGAGCCGGGGAGCTGTTTTTT. It encodes CASSVIRVAGAGELFF.

The chain uses TRBV6-6 and TRBJ1-1, with unresolved D. CDR3 length: 13 amino acids. Germline CDR1 MNHNY, CDR2 SVGAGI (reference sequence). The ends were cut back, 2 bases at V and 0 bases at J, with 4 bases in the middle. CDR3 DNA: TGTGCCAGCAGTTACATAGTGAACACTGAAGCTTTCTTT. Protein sequence: CASSYIVNTEAFF.

The chain has TRBV28 and TRBJ1-3; no firm D call. V was clipped by 6 bases and J by 0 bases, with 18 bases between them. Germline V gene sequence: CDR1 MDHEN, CDR2 SYDVKM. The CDR3 covers 17 residues. The CDR3 coding sequence is TGTGCCAGCAGCCCCCCAATCCCTTGGAACTCTGGAAACACCATATATTTT. Translated, it gives CASSPPIPWNSGNTIYF. Combining the CDR3 with reference TRBV28 and TRBJ1-3 gives the whole variable domain DVKVTQSSRYLVKRTGEKVFLECVQDMDHENMFWYRQDPGLGLRLIYFSYDVKMKEKGDIPEGYSVSREKKERFSLILESASTNQTSMYLCASSPPIPWNSGNTIYFGEGSWLTVV.

V and J are TRBV27 and TRBJ2-1; 8 bases map to TRBD2. This CDR3 contains 14 residues. Germline V CDR1 and CDR2: MNHEY, SMNVEV (reference sequence). V lost 5 bases to trimming and J lost 8 bases; unmatched junction nucleotides: 8. The CDR3 DNA is TGTGCCAGCAGTCTCCGGACTAGCTGGGATGAGCAGTTCTTC. It encodes CASSLRTSWDEQFF.

V usage is TRBV2 and J usage is TRBJ1-5; the D is unclear. This CDR3 spans 14 amino acids. From germline, CDR1 is SNHLY and CDR2 FYNNEI. V was shortened by 6 bases and J by 0 bases, with 9 bases between the two germline ends. CDR3 in amino acids: CASSVMVSNQPQHF. The CDR3 DNA follows: TGTGCCAGCAGCGTTATGGTTAGCAATCAGCCCCAGCATTTT. Looking up the rest from reference TRBV2 and TRBJ1-5 gives the full variable domain: EPEVTQTPSHQVTQMGQEVILRCVPISNHLYFYWYRQILGQKVEFLVSFYNNEISEKSEIFDDQFSVERPDGSNFTLKIRSTKLEDSAMYFCASSVMVSNQPQHFGDGTRLSIL.

The rearrangement links TRBV5-4 to TRBJ2-1; D is undetermined. The V gene's germline CDR1 is SGHNT and CDR2 YYREEE (reference sequence). The CDR3 contains 17 residues. Trimming cost V 0 bases and J 0 bases, with 13 bases left between them. CDR3 sequence (DNA): TGTGCCAGCAGCTTGGATCTCCCGGCATACTCCTACAATGAGCAGTTCTTC. Translating gives CASSLDLPAYSYNEQFF.

This clone was detected only once. The chain uses TRBV7-9 and TRBJ2-3; D might be TRBD2 (5 bases). Germline V gene lookup returns CDR1 SEHNR and CDR2 FQNEAQ (reference sequence). The CDR3 contains 16 residues. V was clipped by 4 bases and J by 1 base, with 15 bases between them. Here the CDR3 DNA reads TGTGCCAGCAGCTCACTAGTGTCCCCAGGCACAGATACGCAGTATTTT. It yields the protein CASSSLVSPGTDTQYF.

J is TRBJ1-5 and V is TRBV2; no clear D gene. The CDR3 consists of 15 residues. Trimming removed 0 bases from V and 5 bases from J, with 11 bases in between. Germline CDR1 SNHLY, CDR2 FYNNEI. CDR3 protein: CASSEASQIDQPQHF. The DNA for the CDR3 is TGTGCCAGCAGTGAAGCCTCCCAGATTGATCAGCCCCAGCATTTT. Supplemented by reference TRBV2 and TRBJ1-5, the full variable domain reads EPEVTQTPSHQVTQMGQEVILRCVPISNHLYFYWYRQILGQKVEFLVSFYNNEISEKSEIFDDQFSVERPDGSNFTLKIRSTKLEDSAMYFCASSEASQIDQPQHFGDGTRLSIL.

This chain links TRBV28 with TRBJ1-2; D may be TRBD1 (5 bases). The CDR3 covers 12 residues. Germline V gene sequence: CDR1 MDHEN, CDR2 SYDVKM. V lost 9 bases, J lost 4 bases, and 12 bases lay in between. CDR3 coding DNA: TGTGCCAGTAAGGGGACTGGCTATGGCTACACCTTC. It codes for CASKGTGYGYTF.

The CDR3 bases are TGTGCCAGCAGCTCTACGGGAGGCGAGCAGTACTTC. Amino acid sequence: CASSSTGGEQYF. This rearrangement joins TRBV5-6 to TRBJ2-7, with 7 positions matching TRBD2. The V segment lost 3 bases and the J segment 6 bases; nucleotides outside the gene matches: 3. This CDR3 has 12 amino acids. CDR1 and CDR2 (germline): SGHDT, YYEEEE. Complete variable domain (other parts from reference TRBV5-6 and TRBJ2-7): DAGVTQSPTHLIKTRGQQVTLRCSPKSGHDTVSWYQQALGQGPQFIFQYYEEEERQRGNFPDRFSGHQFPNYSSELNVNALLLGDSALYLCASSSTGGEQYFGPGTRLTVT.